Presented here are 23 T cell receptor beta chains from one specimen sequenced in a study of T cell changes during pregnancy in multiple sclerosis. Measured with immunoSEQ multiplex PCR; TCRdb has only the in-frame clones, and not every one. Among about 99,000 clones listed, approximately 93% were seen once. Sequenced here: peripheral blood, sampled after pregnancy. Source of these receptors: a female donor with multiple sclerosis, enrolled in a pregnancy study.

The V and J genes are TRBV6-5 and TRBJ2-5; TRBD2 matches 7 bases. The V and J ends lost 0 bases and 5 bases, in that order; junction bases with no gene match: 6. There are 15 residues in the CDR3. Germline CDR1 and CDR2: MNHEY and SVGAGI. The CDR3 region has the DNA TGTGCCAGCAGTTACTCGGGCGGGAGTAGCGAGACCCAGTACTTC. Its protein product is CASSYSGGSSETQYF.

This chain joins TRBV5-8 and TRBJ2-1, with 10 positions matching TRBD2. Germline CDR1 SGHTS, CDR2 YDEGEE. The CDR3 spans 15 residues. The V and J ends lost 0 bases and 6 bases, in that order; junction bases with no gene match: 3. The CDR3 is CASSLGAGGPNEQFF. The CDR3 DNA is TGTGCCAGCAGCTTGGGAGCGGGAGGGCCCAATGAGCAGTTCTTC.

V is TRBV5-1 and J is TRBJ2-2; D uncertain. With 0 bases removed from V and 5 bases from J, the gap between germline ends came to 5 bases. CDR3 length: 13 residues. CDR1 SGHRS and CDR2 YFSETQ come from the germline V gene. The CDR3 loop is CASSLDGTGELFF. The CDR3 DNA reads as TGCGCCAGCAGCTTGGACGGTACCGGGGAGCTGTTTTTT.

J is TRBJ1-2 and V is TRBV25-1, with 7 nucleotides matching TRBD1. The germline gives CDR1 MGHDK, CDR2 SYGVNS. V trimming: 3 bases; J trimming: 1 base; junction bases outside the gene matches: 11. The CDR3 has 17 residues. The CDR3 DNA reads as TGTGCCAGCAGTGATTCCACAGAGGGGGCTGTTAACTATGGCTACACCTTC. Encoded protein: CASSDSTEGAVNYGYTF.

The chain links TRBV19 to TRBJ2-7; no clear D gene. V lost 7 bases, J lost 0 bases, and 7 bases lay in between. Germline V CDR1 and CDR2: LNHDA, SQIVND (reference sequence). The CDR3 is 12 amino acids. CDR3 bases: TGTGCCAGTACGTCCCCCTCCTACGAGCAGTACTTC. It translates to CASTSPSYEQYF.

V gene TRBV6-1 combines with J gene TRBJ2-2, with D possibly being TRBD1 (6 bases). The CDR3 runs 15 residues. The V and J ends lost 5 bases and 1 base respectively, with 11 bases between them. Germline CDR1 MNHNS, CDR2 SASEGT. CDR3 coding DNA: TGTGCCAGCAGTCCGGGACACTGGAACACCGGGGAGCTGTTTTTT. It specifies CASSPGHWNTGELFF.

The J gene is TRBJ2-2, the V gene TRBV5-1; TRBD1 agrees at 9 bases. V trimming: 6 bases; J trimming: 5 bases; junction bases outside the gene matches: 11. The CDR3 extends over 16 amino acids. The germline V gene has CDR1 SGHRS and CDR2 YFSETQ. The CDR3 region is CASTVEPGQGTGELFF. CDR3 bases: TGCGCCAGCACCGTGGAGCCGGGACAGGGAACCGGGGAGCTGTTTTTT.

The gene calls are TRBV19 and TRBJ1-5; 7 positions match TRBD1. The CDR3 runs 15 residues. From germline, CDR1 is LNHDA and CDR2 SQIVND (reference sequence). V lost 8 bases and J lost 0; bases outside the gene matches: 7. The CDR3 loop reads CASGNRGLSNQPQHF. The CDR3 DNA reads as TGTGCCAGTGGGAACAGGGGTCTTAGCAATCAGCCCCAGCATTTT.

The chain has TRBV30 and TRBJ1-5, with a tentative D call TRBD1 (6 bases). The V gene's germline CDR1 is GTSNPN and CDR2 SVGIG (reference sequence). The ends were cut back, 6 bases at V and 3 bases at J, with 18 bases in the middle. The CDR3 sequence is 15 residues long. The DNA of the CDR3 is TGTGCCTGTGAGGCGGGGGCAGGTAACAATCAGCCCCAGCATTTT. Protein product: CACEAGAGNNQPQHF.

V and J are TRBV19 and TRBJ1-1; no reliable D call. Trimming removed 8 bases at V and 4 bases at J, with 14 bases between. This CDR3 is built from 13 residues. Per the germline V gene, CDR1 is LNHDA and CDR2 is SQIVND (reference sequence). CDR3 loop: CASVLSPTTEAFF. CDR3 in DNA: TGTGCCAGTGTATTAAGCCCAACCACTGAAGCTTTCTTT. Full variable domain (rest looked up from reference TRBV19 and TRBJ1-1): DGGITQSPKYLFRKEGQNVTLSCEQNLNHDAMYWYRQDPGQGLRLIYYSQIVNDFQKGDIAEGYSVSREKKESFPLTVTSAQKNPTAFYLCASVLSPTTEAFFGQGTRLTVV.

CDR3 amino acids: CASSSPQGTSFRGKETQYF. DNA for the CDR3: TGCGCCAGCAGCTCCCCTCAAGGGACTAGCTTTCGGGGGAAAGAGACCCAGTACTTC. The V call is TRBV5-1, the J call TRBJ2-5; 9 nucleotides line up with TRBD2. This CDR3 has 19 residues. Trimming at V came to 3 bases and at J to 3 bases, leaving 18 bases not matched to a gene. Looked up from germline, CDR1 is SGHRS and CDR2 is YFSETQ.

The chain joins TRBV5-1 to TRBJ2-1, with 9 bases lining up with TRBD2. The CDR3 totals 14 residues. Germline-derived CDR1 and CDR2 are SGHRS and YFSETQ. The ends lost 4 bases at V and 12 bases at J; junction bases unmatched: 11. The DNA for the CDR3 is TGCGCCAGCAGCGGGGGGCAGCTAGCGGGGACGCAGTTCTTC. Its translation: CASSGGQLAGTQFF.

The chain uses TRBV7-9 and TRBJ2-7; D is undetermined. Germline V gives CDR1 SEHNR, CDR2 FQNEAQ (reference sequence). The CDR3 is 13 residues long. V was pared by 6 bases and J by 3 bases, with 12 bases between. The CDR3 DNA reads as TGTGCCAGCAGTTATCAGGCCTACTACGAGCAGTACTTC. Translating it yields CASSYQAYYEQYF.

The rearrangement links TRBV7-2 to TRBJ1-2; D ambiguous. Germline-derived CDR1 and CDR2 are SGHTA and FQGNSA. V gave up 0 bases and J gave up 2 bases, with 7 bases separating them. This CDR3 comprises 14 residues. CDR3 in amino acids: CASSLAEGNYGYTF. DNA for the CDR3: TGTGCCAGCAGCTTAGCGGAGGGAAACTATGGCTACACCTTC.

The chain joins TRBV19 to TRBJ1-2; 8 nucleotides agree with TRBD1. This CDR3 is built from 14 residues. CDR1 LNHDA and CDR2 SQIVND come from the germline V gene (reference sequence). The trim removed 8 bases at V and 2 bases at J, leaving 7 bases unmatched. CDR3 sequence (DNA): TGTGCCAGTGGTCCGGGACAGGCAAACTATGGCTACACCTTC. Protein: CASGPGQANYGYTF.

The V gene is TRBV14, the J gene TRBJ2-1; tentatively, D is TRBD1 (5 bases). This CDR3 contains 14 residues. Germline loops: CDR1 SGHDN, CDR2 FVKESK. V lost 5 bases and J 6 bases, leaving 14 bases between the germline ends. As DNA, the CDR3 is TGTGCCAGCAGCGGGCGAATGGGGCCCAATGAGCAGTTCTTC. Amino acids: CASSGRMGPNEQFF.

The genes are TRBV5-1 and TRBJ2-7; 10 nucleotides align to TRBD2. The V segment lost 3 bases and the J segment 0 bases; nucleotides outside the gene matches: 9. CDR1 is SGHRS, CDR2 YFSETQ, per germline. The CDR3 runs 17 residues. In DNA, the CDR3 is TGCGCCAGCAGCTCCCAACCTAGCGGGAGAGGCTCCTACGAGCAGTACTTC. As protein: CASSSQPSGRGSYEQYF.

This sequence joins TRBV13 and TRBJ2-7; possible D gene TRBD2, 6 bases. Germline CDR1 and CDR2: PRHDT and FYEKMQ (reference sequence). Trimming removed 6 bases at V and 2 bases at J, with 11 bases between. The CDR3 totals 13 residues. The CDR3 sequence is CASRWRGAYEQYF. The DNA of the CDR3 is TGTGCCAGCAGGTGGAGGGGCGCCTACGAGCAGTACTTC.

The table lists this clone with a count of one. The CDR3 DNA reads TGTGCCAGCAGCCAAGATGGGGGGGCAGATACGCAGTATTTT. Translation gives CASSQDGGADTQYF. The chain carries TRBV4-2 and TRBJ2-3; 7 bases agree with TRBD2. The V gene's germline CDR1 is LGHNA and CDR2 YNFKEQ. V was clipped by 0 bases and J by 4 bases; unmatched bases: 1. CDR3 length: 14 amino acids.

This chain joins TRBV5-1 and TRBJ2-7, with 7 bases that match TRBD1. Per germline, CDR1 SGHRS and CDR2 YFSETQ. The length of the CDR3 is 15 residues. The J segment lost 0 bases and the V segment lost 4 bases, leaving 7 bases of the junction unmatched. The CDR3 protein is CASSPKTGSSYEQYF. CDR3 DNA sequence: TGCGCCAGCAGCCCAAAGACAGGGAGCTCCTACGAGCAGTACTTC.

The V and J genes are TRBV5-1 and TRBJ1-2, with D possibly being TRBD1 (5 bases). Germline CDR1 and CDR2: SGHRS and YFSETQ. Trimming took 0 bases from V and 7 from J, leaving 19 bases between them. The CDR3 contains 16 residues. Here the CDR3 reads CASSLDQGGFGPGYTF. CDR3 coding DNA: TGCGCCAGCAGCTTGGACCAGGGTGGGTTCGGCCCTGGCTACACCTTC. Full variable domain (missing parts from reference TRBV5-1 and TRBJ1-2): KAGVTQTPRYLIKTRGQQVTLSCSPISGHRSVSWYQQTPGQGLQFLFEYFSETQRNKGNFPGRFSGRQFSNSRSEMNVSTLELGDSALYLCASSLDQGGFGPGYTFGSGTRLTVV.

This clone has a single count. The chain carries TRBV7-9 and TRBJ1-1; maybe TRBD1 (6 bases). The germline CDR1 and CDR2 sequences are SEHNR and FQNEAQ (reference sequence). Trimming pared 7 bases from V and 7 bases from J, leaving 10 bases between. The CDR3 is 11 residues long. CDR3 region: CASTGQYEAFF. The CDR3 DNA reads TGTGCCAGCACCGGACAGTATGAAGCTTTCTTT.

The rearrangement uses TRBV15 and TRBJ1-2, with D possibly TRBD1 on 6 matching bases. The CDR3 is 17 residues long. The V end was cut by 1 base, the J end by 8 bases, with 23 bases between. Germline lookup yields CDR1 LNHNV and CDR2 YYDKDF (reference sequence). The CDR3 coding sequence is TGTGCCACCAGCAGAGCGACAGGACTCGGGATCTCTTCGGGCTACACCTTC. Residues: CATSRATGLGISSGYTF. Full variable domain (missing parts from reference TRBV15 and TRBJ1-2): DAMVIQNPRYQVTQFGKPVTLSCSQTLNHNVMYWYQQKSSQAPKLLFHYYDKDFNNEADTPDNFQSRRPNTSFCFLDIRSPGLGDTAMYLCATSRATGLGISSGYTFGSGTRLTVV.